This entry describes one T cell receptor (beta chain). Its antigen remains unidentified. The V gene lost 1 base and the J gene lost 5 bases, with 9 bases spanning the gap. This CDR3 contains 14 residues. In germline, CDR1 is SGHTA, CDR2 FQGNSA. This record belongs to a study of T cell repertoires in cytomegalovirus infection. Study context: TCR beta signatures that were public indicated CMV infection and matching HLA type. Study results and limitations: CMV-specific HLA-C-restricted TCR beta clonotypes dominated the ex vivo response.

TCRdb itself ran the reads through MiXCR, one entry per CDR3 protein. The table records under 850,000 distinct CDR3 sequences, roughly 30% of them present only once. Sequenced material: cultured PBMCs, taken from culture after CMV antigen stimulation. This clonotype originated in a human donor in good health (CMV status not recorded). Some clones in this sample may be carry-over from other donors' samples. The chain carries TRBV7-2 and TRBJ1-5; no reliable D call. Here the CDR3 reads CASSLEDSYQPQHF. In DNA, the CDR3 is TGTGCCAGCAGCTTAGAAGATAGTTATCAGCCCCAGCATTTT.